This T cell receptor (beta chain) emerged from a study of sequential checkpoint blockade in melanoma. The protocol was immunoSEQ multiplex PCR, while the TCRdb copy is restricted to in-frame clones and leaves out a portion. The sample contains approximately 7,500 clones, more than 55% of which appear only once. This clone was detected a few times. Its ends do not fully match the called genes, so a read error is possible. Treatment in this sample: randomized to nivolumab then ipilimumab (arm A) or the reverse (arm B). PBMC sorting kept live CD3+CD8+ cells without CD19 or CD56. From germline, CDR1 is SEHNR and CDR2 FQNEAQ (reference sequence). CDR3 length equals 14 residues.

This receptor was taken from a human donor with melanoma. The chain has TRBV7-9 and TRBJ2-7, with D perhaps TRBD1 (6 bases). The sequencing used CD8+ T cells sorted from blood (inferred from file names), collected from a patient given nivolumab and ipilimumab in sequence. The CDR3 loop is CASSLISDRPYPLF. The CDR3 DNA follows: TGTGCCAGCAGCTTAATCTCTGACAGGCCATATCCTCTCTTC.